The source of this T cell receptor beta chain is a study of CD8+CD57+ T cells in acquired aplastic anemia. Study-wide background: The average for DNA from sorted CD4+ and CD8+ cells was roughly 3 ug. Researchers reported that healthy donors averaged about 9.8 million reads for CD4+ cells. Broader study findings: Simpson's diversity of CD8+ cells was not significantly different in patients compared with controls. Twenty-nine CD8+ CDR3 sequences were shared between patients and controls.

The template used for profiling TCR beta VDJ and CDR3 was genomic DNA. MiXCR, applied by TCRdb to the reads, yields one record per CDR3 protein. Among 400,000 to 500,000 distinct CDR3 sequences listed, 55% to 75% were seen once. In the case of this clonotype: Its antigen is not known.

Unmatched junction bases numbered 15, after V lost 7 bases and J lost 5 bases. This CDR3 contains 17 residues. V usage is TRBV12-3 or TRBV12-4 and J usage is TRBJ2-5; 11 nucleotides agree with TRBD2. The receptor comes from a human donor in good health, serving as a control. The sequenced sample was sorted CD4+, CD8+, or CD8+CD57+ T cells (not recorded which) from PBMCs. The CDR3 loop reads CASTSSGTSGEGETQYF. CDR3 in DNA: TGTGCCAGCACGTCCTCCGGGACTAGCGGCGAGGGGGAGACCCAGTACTTC.